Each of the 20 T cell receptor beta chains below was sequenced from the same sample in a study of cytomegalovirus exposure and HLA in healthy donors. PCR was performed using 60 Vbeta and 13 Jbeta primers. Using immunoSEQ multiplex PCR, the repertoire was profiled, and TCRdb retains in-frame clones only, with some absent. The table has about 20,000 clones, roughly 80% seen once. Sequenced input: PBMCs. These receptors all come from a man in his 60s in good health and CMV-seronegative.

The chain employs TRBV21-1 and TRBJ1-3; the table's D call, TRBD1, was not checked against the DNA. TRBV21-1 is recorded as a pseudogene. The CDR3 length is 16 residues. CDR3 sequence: CASSKDERTARNTIYF. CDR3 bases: TGTGCCAGCAGCAAAGATGAGAGGACAGCGAGAAACACCATATATTTT.

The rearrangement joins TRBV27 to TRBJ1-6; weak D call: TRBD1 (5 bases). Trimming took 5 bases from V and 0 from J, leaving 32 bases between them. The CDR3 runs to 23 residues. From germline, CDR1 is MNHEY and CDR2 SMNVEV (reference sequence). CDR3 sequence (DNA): TGTGCCAGCAGTGCGATAAATGACCTGTTGGTGGGGCCGTCCTCCTCCTATAATTCACCCCTCCACTTT. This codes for CASSAINDLLVGPSSSYNSPLHF.

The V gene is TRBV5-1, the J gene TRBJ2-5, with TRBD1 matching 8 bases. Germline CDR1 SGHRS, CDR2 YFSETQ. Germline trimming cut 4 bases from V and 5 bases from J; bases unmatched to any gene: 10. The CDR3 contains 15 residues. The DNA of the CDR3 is TGCGCCAGCAGCAGACAGACAGGGGTAGGGGAGACCCAGTACTTC. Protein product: CASSRQTGVGETQYF.

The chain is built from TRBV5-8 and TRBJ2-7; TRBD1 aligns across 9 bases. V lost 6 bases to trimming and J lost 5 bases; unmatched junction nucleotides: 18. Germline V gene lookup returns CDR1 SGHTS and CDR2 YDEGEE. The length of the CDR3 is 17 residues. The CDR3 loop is CASTHPPRNRGRNEQYF. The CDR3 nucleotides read TGTGCCAGCACCCACCCCCCCCGAAACAGGGGGCGGAACGAGCAGTACTTC.

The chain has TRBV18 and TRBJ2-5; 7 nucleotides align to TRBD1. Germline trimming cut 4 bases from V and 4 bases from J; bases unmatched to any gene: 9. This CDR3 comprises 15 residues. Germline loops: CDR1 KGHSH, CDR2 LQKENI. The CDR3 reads CASSLSGAGGETQYF. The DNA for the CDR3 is TGTGCCAGCTCACTTTCAGGGGCAGGGGGAGAGACCCAGTACTTC.

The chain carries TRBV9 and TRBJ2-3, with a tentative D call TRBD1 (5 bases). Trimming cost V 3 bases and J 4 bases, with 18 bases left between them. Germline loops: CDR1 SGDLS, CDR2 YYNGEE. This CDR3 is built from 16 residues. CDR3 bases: TGTGCCAGCAGCGCCGGATCGCGTCTAGGGGCAGATACGCAGTATTTT. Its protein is CASSAGSRLGADTQYF.

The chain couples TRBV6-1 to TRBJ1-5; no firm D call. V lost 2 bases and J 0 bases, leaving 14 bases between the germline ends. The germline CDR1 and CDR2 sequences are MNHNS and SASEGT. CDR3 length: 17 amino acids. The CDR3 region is CASSEQTTPDSNQPQHF. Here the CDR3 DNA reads TGTGCCAGCAGTGAACAGACGACACCTGATAGCAATCAGCCCCAGCATTTT.

In nucleotides, the CDR3 is TGTGCCACCAGCAGGATGACAGGGGGGCGAGAGACCCAGTACTTC. As protein: CATSRMTGGRETQYF. The V gene is TRBV15, the J gene TRBJ2-5, with 9 bases matching TRBD1. Per the germline V gene, CDR1 is LNHNV and CDR2 is YYDKDF (reference sequence). The J segment lost 4 bases and the V segment lost 3 bases, leaving 6 bases of the junction unmatched. This CDR3 has 15 residues. The whole variable domain, filled in from reference TRBV15 and TRBJ2-5, reads DAMVIQNPRYQVTQFGKPVTLSCSQTLNHNVMYWYQQKSSQAPKLLFHYYDKDFNNEADTPDNFQSRRPNTSFCFLDIRSPGLGDTAMYLCATSRMTGGRETQYFGPGTRLLVL.

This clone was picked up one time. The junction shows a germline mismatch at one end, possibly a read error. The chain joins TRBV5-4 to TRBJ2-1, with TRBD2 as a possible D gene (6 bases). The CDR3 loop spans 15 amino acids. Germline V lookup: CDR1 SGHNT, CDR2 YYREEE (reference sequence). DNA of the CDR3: TGTGTCAGCAGCCCCCAAGGGACTGTTTACAATGAGCAGTTCTTC. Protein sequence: CVSSPQGTVYNEQFF.

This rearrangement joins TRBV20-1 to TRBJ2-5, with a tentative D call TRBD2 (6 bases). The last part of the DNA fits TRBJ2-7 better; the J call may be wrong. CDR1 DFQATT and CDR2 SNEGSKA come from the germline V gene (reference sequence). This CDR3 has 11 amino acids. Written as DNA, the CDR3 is TGCAGTGCTAGAGGGAGGGCCGAGCAGTACTTC. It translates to CSARGRAEQYF.

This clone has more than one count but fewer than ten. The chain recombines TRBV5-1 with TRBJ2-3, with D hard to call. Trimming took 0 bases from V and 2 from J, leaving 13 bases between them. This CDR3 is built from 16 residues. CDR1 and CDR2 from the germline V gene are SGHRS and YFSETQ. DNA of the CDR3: TGCGCCAGCAGCTTGGGAGGAGAACCCTACACAGATACGCAGTATTTT. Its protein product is CASSLGGEPYTDTQYF. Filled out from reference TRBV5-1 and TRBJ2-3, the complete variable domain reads KAGVTQTPRYLIKTRGQQVTLSCSPISGHRSVSWYQQTPGQGLQFLFEYFSETQRNKGNFPGRFSGRQFSNSRSEMNVSTLELGDSALYLCASSLGGEPYTDTQYFGPGTRLTVL.

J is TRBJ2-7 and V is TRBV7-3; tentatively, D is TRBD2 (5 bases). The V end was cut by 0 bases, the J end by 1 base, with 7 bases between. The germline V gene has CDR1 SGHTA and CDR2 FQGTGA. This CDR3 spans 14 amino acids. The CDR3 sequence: CASSLTPGSYEQYF. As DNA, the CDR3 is TGTGCCAGCAGCTTAACGCCGGGATCCTACGAGCAGTACTTC.

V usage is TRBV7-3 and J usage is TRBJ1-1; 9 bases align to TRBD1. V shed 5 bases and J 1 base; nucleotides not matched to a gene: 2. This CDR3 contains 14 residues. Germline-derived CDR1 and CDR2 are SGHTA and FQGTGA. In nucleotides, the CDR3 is TGTGCCAGCAGCCAGGGACAGGGGAACACTGAAGCTTTCTTT. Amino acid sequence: CASSQGQGNTEAFF.

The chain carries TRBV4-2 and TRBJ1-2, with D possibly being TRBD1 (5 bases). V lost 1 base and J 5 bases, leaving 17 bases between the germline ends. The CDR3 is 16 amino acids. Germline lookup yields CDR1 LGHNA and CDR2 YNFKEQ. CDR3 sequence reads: CASSQGPRDSGYGYTF. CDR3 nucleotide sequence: TGTGCCAGCAGCCAAGGTCCCAGGGACTCCGGTTATGGCTACACCTTC.

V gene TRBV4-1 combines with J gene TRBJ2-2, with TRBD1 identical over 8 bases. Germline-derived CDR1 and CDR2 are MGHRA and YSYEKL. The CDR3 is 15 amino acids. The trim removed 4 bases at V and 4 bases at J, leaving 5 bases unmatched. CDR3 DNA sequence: TGCGCCAGCAGCCTCAGACAGGGGATCACCGGGGAGCTGTTTTTT. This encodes CASSLRQGITGELFF.

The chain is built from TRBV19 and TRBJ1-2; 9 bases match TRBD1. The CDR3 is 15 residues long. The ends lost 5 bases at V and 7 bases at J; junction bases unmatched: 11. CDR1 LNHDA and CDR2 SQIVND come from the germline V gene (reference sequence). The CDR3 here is CASSYSGTGITGYTF. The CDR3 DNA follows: TGTGCCAGTAGTTACTCCGGGACAGGGATCACTGGCTACACCTTC.

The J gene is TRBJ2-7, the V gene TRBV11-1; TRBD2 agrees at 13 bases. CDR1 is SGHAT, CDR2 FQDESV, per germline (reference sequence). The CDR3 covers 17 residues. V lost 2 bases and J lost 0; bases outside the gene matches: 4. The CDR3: CASSLRWTSGSSYEQYF. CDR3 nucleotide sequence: TGTGCCAGCAGCTTACGCTGGACTAGCGGGAGCTCCTACGAGCAGTACTTC.

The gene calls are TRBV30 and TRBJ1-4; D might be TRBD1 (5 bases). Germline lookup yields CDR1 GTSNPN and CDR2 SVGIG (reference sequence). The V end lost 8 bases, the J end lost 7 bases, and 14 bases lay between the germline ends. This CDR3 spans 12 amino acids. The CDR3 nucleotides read TGTGCCGGGGCGGGGACCAGTGAAAAACTGTTTTTT. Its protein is CAGAGTSEKLFF.

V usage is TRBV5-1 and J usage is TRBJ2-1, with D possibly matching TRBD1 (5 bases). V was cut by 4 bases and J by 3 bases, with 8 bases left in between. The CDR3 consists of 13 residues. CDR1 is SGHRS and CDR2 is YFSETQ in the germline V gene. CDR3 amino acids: CASSRGVYNEQFF. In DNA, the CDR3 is TGCGCCAGCAGCAGGGGTGTCTACAATGAGCAGTTCTTC.

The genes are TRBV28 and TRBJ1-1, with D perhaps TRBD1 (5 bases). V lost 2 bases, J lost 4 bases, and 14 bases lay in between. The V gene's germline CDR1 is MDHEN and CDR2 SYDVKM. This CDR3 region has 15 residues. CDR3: CASSLIDPRATEAFF. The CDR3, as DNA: TGTGCCAGCAGTTTAATCGACCCCAGGGCCACTGAAGCTTTCTTT.